Sequencing of this TCR beta chain was carried out in a study of T-cell memory formation after mild COVID-19. Losses at the gene ends were 5 bases for V and 9 bases for J; bases not matched to a gene: 8. The CDR3 sequence is 14 residues long. Germline V lookup: CDR1 SGHAT, CDR2 FQNNGV. This clonotype was recorded a few times. Each CDR3 protein is one row after TCRdb ran MiXCR on the 5' RACE reads. Counted here are about 140,000 distinct CDR3 sequences, less than 20% occurring once; the ten biggest clones make up about 2%. Sequences were obtained from PBMCs or a T cell subset sorted from them (not recorded which). The clonotype comes from an adult woman who had mild COVID-19 (a few samples of this study predate the infection). Cell type and time point are not known. The chain is built from TRBV11-2 and TRBJ2-1; 9 bases are shared with TRBD1. The CDR3 spells CASSPGQGIGEQFF. The CDR3 bases are TGTGCCAGCAGCCCGGGACAGGGAATCGGTGAGCAGTTCTTC.